This T cell receptor (beta chain) was identified during a study of cytomegalovirus exposure and HLA in healthy donors. The CDR3 is made up of 13 amino acids. Germline V lookup: CDR1 MNHNY, CDR2 SVGAGI (reference sequence). V gave up 0 bases and J gave up 7 bases, with 6 bases separating them. The PCR made use of 60 Vbeta and 13 Jbeta primers. Sequencing was performed with immunoSEQ multiplex PCR; in TCRdb, only in-frame clones are kept and a portion is missing. The sample gives 130,000 to 150,000 clones, roughly four fifths of which show up once; roughly 4% is in the top ten. This clone appeared a single time.

The sample taken for sequencing was PBMCs. The receptor comes from a man between 40 and 49 years old in good health and CMV-seropositive. V usage is TRBV6-6 and J usage is TRBJ2-2; the D gene is possibly TRBD2 (5 bases). CDR3 region: CASSYSGVGELFF. As DNA, the CDR3 is TGTGCCAGCAGTTACTCGGGAGTCGGGGAGCTGTTTTTT.